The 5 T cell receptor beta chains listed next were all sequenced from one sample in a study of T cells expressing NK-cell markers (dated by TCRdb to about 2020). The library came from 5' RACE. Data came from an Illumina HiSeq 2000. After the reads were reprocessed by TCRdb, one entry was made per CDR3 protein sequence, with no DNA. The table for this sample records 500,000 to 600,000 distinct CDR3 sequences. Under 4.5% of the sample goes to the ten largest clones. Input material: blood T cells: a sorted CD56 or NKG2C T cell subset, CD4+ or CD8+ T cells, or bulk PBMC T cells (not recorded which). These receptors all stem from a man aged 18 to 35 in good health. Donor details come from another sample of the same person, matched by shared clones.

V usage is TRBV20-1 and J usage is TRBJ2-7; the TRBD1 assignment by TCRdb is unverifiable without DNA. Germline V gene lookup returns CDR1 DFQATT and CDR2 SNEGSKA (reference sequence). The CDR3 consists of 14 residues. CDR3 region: CSARTGTGLGEQYF.

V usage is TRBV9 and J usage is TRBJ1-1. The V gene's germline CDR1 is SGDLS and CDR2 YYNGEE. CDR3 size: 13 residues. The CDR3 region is CASSVDRGAEAFF.

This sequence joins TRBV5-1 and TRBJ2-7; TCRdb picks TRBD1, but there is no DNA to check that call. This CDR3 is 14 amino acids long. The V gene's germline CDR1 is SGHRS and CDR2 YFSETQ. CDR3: CASSGAEAVDEQYF.

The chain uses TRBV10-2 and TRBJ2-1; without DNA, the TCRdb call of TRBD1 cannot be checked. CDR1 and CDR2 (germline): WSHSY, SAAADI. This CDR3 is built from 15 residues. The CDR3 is CASWAPGGGRAEQFF.

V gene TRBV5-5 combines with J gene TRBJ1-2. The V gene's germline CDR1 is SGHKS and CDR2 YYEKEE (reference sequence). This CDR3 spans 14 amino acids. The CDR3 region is CASSPDHSLFGYTF. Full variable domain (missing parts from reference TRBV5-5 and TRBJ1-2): DAGVTQSPTHLIKTRGQQVTLRCSPISGHKSVSWYQQVLGQGPQFIFQYYEKEERGRGNFPDRFSARQFPNYSSELNVNALLLGDSALYLCASSPDHSLFGYTFGSGTRLTVV.